The entry below describes one T cell receptor (beta chain). Its target is not known. The V gene end was trimmed by 1 base and the J gene end by 4 bases; junction bases not matched to a gene: 12. CDR3 length equals 19 residues. The germline CDR1 and CDR2 sequences are SGHDN and FVKESK. This specimen belongs to a study of neoadjuvant nivolumab and ipilimumab in lung cancer. Study-wide results and limits: Pathologic regression was not significantly tied to TCR clonality. A small number of samples were TCR sequenced. Pretherapy blood TCR richness correlated positively with resected tumor richness.

Profiled with immunoSEQ multiplex PCR; TCRdb holds only in-frame clones, not every one. The repertoire includes 7,700 or so clones, around 90% of them detected once, and 2% to 2.5% sits in the top ten. The rearrangement joins TRBV14 to TRBJ2-1; 11 bases agree with TRBD2. The sequence was collected from an adult with non-small cell lung cancer. Some clones in this sample may be carry-over from other donors' samples. The specimen comprised tumor tissue, sampled after neoadjuvant nivolumab, alone or with ipilimumab, at or shortly before surgery. The CDR3 here is CASSQALWLAGGYYNEQFF. As DNA, the CDR3 is TGTGCCAGCAGCCAAGCGCTGTGGCTAGCGGGGGGTTATTACAATGAGCAGTTCTTC.